Below, 21 T cell receptor beta chains from the same sample are listed, as sequenced in a study of CD8 T cells in Susac syndrome. cDNA came from roughly 0.53 to 1 ug RNA primed by random hexamers. A single record per CDR3 protein comes from TCRdb applying MiXCR to the immunoSEQ multiplex PCR reads. The sample consists of approximately 270,000 distinct CDR3 sequences, 90% to 95% of them appearing once. The source material was CD4+ T cells from PBMCs. All receptors come from a human donor with multiple sclerosis.

The CDR3 coding sequence is TGCAGTGCCACGAACAAGGGGAACTATGGCTACACCTTC. Translation: CSATNKGNYGYTF. The chain recombines TRBV20-1 with TRBJ1-2; tentative D call: TRBD1 (5 bases). Germline lookup yields CDR1 DFQATT and CDR2 SNEGSKA (reference sequence). The V end was cut by 6 bases, the J end by 2 bases, with 13 bases between. The CDR3 length is 13 residues.

This clonotype was recorded once. The chain joins TRBV30 to TRBJ2-3; D might be TRBD2 (6 bases). CDR1 and CDR2 from the germline V gene are GTSNPN and SVGIG (reference sequence). The CDR3 spans 13 residues. V was trimmed by 8 bases and J by 3 bases, leaving 15 bases between them. This CDR3 is CAKSGPGTDTQYF. For the CDR3, the DNA is TGTGCCAAGAGCGGGCCCGGGACAGATACGCAGTATTTT.

The J gene is TRBJ2-3, the V gene TRBV28, with TRBD2 identical over 7 bases. CDR1 and CDR2 from the germline V gene are MDHEN and SYDVKM. Trimming removed 5 bases from V and 1 base from J; junction bases left unmatched: 3. The CDR3 totals 14 residues. The CDR3 spells CASSQSGGTDTQYF. The CDR3, as DNA: TGTGCCAGCAGTCAAAGCGGGGGCACAGATACGCAGTATTTT. Complete variable domain (other parts from reference TRBV28 and TRBJ2-3): DVKVTQSSRYLVKRTGEKVFLECVQDMDHENMFWYRQDPGLGLRLIYFSYDVKMKEKGDIPEGYSVSREKKERFSLILESASTNQTSMYLCASSQSGGTDTQYFGPGTRLTVL.

The V call is TRBV18, the J call TRBJ2-1; D may be TRBD2 (6 bases). The germline V gene has CDR1 KGHSH and CDR2 LQKENI. The CDR3 totals 12 residues. V was shortened by 3 bases and J by 7 bases, with 7 bases between the two germline ends. This chain's CDR3 is CASSPGTNEQFF. CDR3 bases: TGTGCCAGCTCACCGGGGACTAATGAGCAGTTCTTC.

The chain is built from TRBV9 and TRBJ2-2; D uncertain. This CDR3 spans 14 amino acids. Germline loops: CDR1 SGDLS, CDR2 YYNGEE. V was trimmed by 1 base and J by 4 bases, leaving 8 bases between them. The DNA of the CDR3 is TGTGCCAGCAGCGTACTCTTGAGCACCGGGGAGCTGTTTTTT. This gives the protein CASSVLLSTGELFF.

The CDR3 nucleotides read TGCGCCAGCAGCTTGGACCGCGGGGGAAGCACAGATACGCAGTATTTT. Protein: CASSLDRGGSTDTQYF. The chain carries TRBV5-1 and TRBJ2-3, with 7 bases lining up with TRBD2. CDR1 SGHRS and CDR2 YFSETQ come from the germline V gene. Trimming removed 0 bases from V and 0 bases from J; junction bases left unmatched: 4. CDR3 length equals 16 residues.

This chain connects TRBV29-1 to TRBJ1-1; TRBD1 agrees at 7 bases. Germline trimming cut 7 bases from V and 11 bases from J; bases unmatched to any gene: 19. The CDR3 covers 14 residues. Germline CDR1 is SQVTM and CDR2 is ANQGSEA. The CDR3 DNA follows: TGCAGCGCCGACAGGGTTCAGGGACGGAGAGGGGCTTTCTTT. This gives the protein CSADRVQGRRGAFF.

The chain links TRBV20-1 to TRBJ2-1; TRBD1 matches 8 bases. Germline V gene lookup returns CDR1 DFQATT and CDR2 SNEGSKA (reference sequence). The CDR3 is 13 residues long. V trimming: 5 bases; J trimming: 6 bases; junction bases outside the gene matches: 6. In DNA, the CDR3 is TGCAGTGCTCGCGGGACAGGTAGCAATGAGCAGTTCTTC. This gives the protein CSARGTGSNEQFF.

The rearrangement links TRBV6-2 or TRBV6-3 to TRBJ1-4; D possibly corresponds to TRBD1 (6 bases). Germline assignment: CDR1 MNHEY and CDR2 SVGEGT. The CDR3 runs to 14 residues. V was cut by 5 bases and J by 8 bases, with 15 bases left in between. Written as DNA, the CDR3 is TGTGCCAGCAGTCCTCCGACAGGCGGGGAAAAACTGTTTTTT. It is translated as CASSPPTGGEKLFF.

The chain carries TRBV28 and TRBJ2-7; 9 bases are shared with TRBD2. The trim removed 6 bases at V and 2 bases at J, leaving 5 bases unmatched. The CDR3 runs 14 residues. The germline CDR1 and CDR2 sequences are MDHEN and SYDVKM. The CDR3 sequence is CASSPSGVPYEQYF. In DNA form, the CDR3 reads TGTGCCAGCAGCCCTAGCGGGGTCCCCTACGAGCAGTACTTC.

The chain is built from TRBV7-9 and TRBJ2-3; D gene unclear. Germline V gene data show CDR1 as SEHNR and CDR2 as FQNEAQ (reference sequence). The CDR3 is made up of 15 amino acids. V dropped 0 bases and J dropped 2 bases, with 9 bases sitting between them. This CDR3 reads CASSLAPSNTDTQYF. In DNA form, the CDR3 reads TGTGCCAGCAGCTTAGCGCCGTCTAACACAGATACGCAGTATTTT.

The chain carries TRBV25-1 and TRBJ2-6; no clear D gene. This CDR3 contains 16 residues. V lost 5 bases and J 1 base, leaving 12 bases between the germline ends. CDR1 is MGHDK, CDR2 SYGVNS, per germline. CDR3 protein: CASSNYAESGANVLTF. CDR3 DNA: TGTGCCAGCAGTAATTACGCGGAGTCTGGGGCCAACGTCCTGACTTTC.

This clonotype was found once. The chain has TRBV20-1 and TRBJ1-2; the match to TRBD1 covers 9 bases. V shed 6 bases and J 7 bases; nucleotides not matched to a gene: 6. Per the germline V gene, CDR1 is DFQATT and CDR2 is SNEGSKA (reference sequence). This CDR3 region has 12 residues. The CDR3 spells CSATGTGFGYTF. The CDR3 bases are TGCAGTGCCACCGGGACAGGGTTTGGCTACACCTTC.

The chain combines TRBV12-3 or TRBV12-4 with TRBJ1-4, with D unresolved. The CDR3 has 14 amino acids. V was clipped by 3 bases and J by 2 bases, with 7 bases between them. The CDR3 DNA sequence: TGTGCCAGCAGTTTGGTAGCGACTAATGAAAAACTGTTTTTT. Translated, it gives CASSLVATNEKLFF.

The chain has TRBV4-1 and TRBJ2-5; no definite D call. V lost 2 bases, J lost 0 bases, and 7 bases lay in between. Germline V gene sequence: CDR1 MGHRA, CDR2 YSYEKL. This CDR3 contains 14 residues. Here the CDR3 DNA reads TGCGCCAGCAGCCAAATGATGTACCAAGAGACCCAGTACTTC. Its translation: CASSQMMYQETQYF.

This chain links TRBV4-1 with TRBJ1-2; 7 bases match TRBD1. The junction had 16 bases not matched to a gene; V was cut back by 4 bases and J by 5 bases. This CDR3 contains 17 residues. From germline, CDR1 is MGHRA and CDR2 YSYEKL. This chain's CDR3 is CASSPSPGQRLAYGYTF. CDR3 coding DNA: TGCGCCAGCAGCCCCTCCCCGGGACAGCGCCTTGCTTATGGCTACACCTTC.

The chain links TRBV6-1 to TRBJ2-7; D possibly corresponds to TRBD2 (5 bases). Germline V gene sequence: CDR1 MNHNS, CDR2 SASEGT. The length of the CDR3 is 15 residues. The germline V and J ends were trimmed by 4 bases and 7 bases, with 20 bases remaining between them. The chain's CDR3 is CASSATAGLGGEQYV. The CDR3 region has the DNA TGTGCCAGCAGTGCGACCGCGGGTCTAGGAGGTGAGCAGTACGTC.

V and J are TRBV5-1 and TRBJ2-2; the match to TRBD2 covers 9 bases. V shed 4 bases and J 3 bases; nucleotides not matched to a gene: 4. This CDR3 comprises 15 residues. Germline assignment: CDR1 SGHRS and CDR2 YFSETQ. CDR3 in DNA: TGCGCCAGCAGCCCCACTAGCGGGTACACCGGGGAGCTGTTTTTT. It is translated as CASSPTSGYTGELFF.

The chain has TRBV9 and TRBJ2-1; D call uncertain. The V gene lost 0 bases and the J gene lost 1 base, with 8 bases spanning the gap. The CDR3 runs to 15 residues. Germline V gene lookup returns CDR1 SGDLS and CDR2 YYNGEE. The CDR3 bases are TGTGCCAGCAGCGTAGATACACCTTCCTACAATGAGCAGTTCTTC. Encoded protein: CASSVDTPSYNEQFF.

This chain joins TRBV6-5 and TRBJ1-2; 8 bases line up with TRBD1. The CDR3 is 13 amino acids. CDR1 and CDR2 from the germline V gene are MNHEY and SVGAGI. V shed 2 bases, J shed 6 bases, and the junction held 2 bases outside the gene matches. The CDR3 nucleotides are TGTGCCAGCAGTTACCAGGGGGCGCATGGCTACACCTTC. Protein sequence: CASSYQGAHGYTF.

V gene TRBV14 combines with J gene TRBJ2-1, with 7 positions matching TRBD1. This CDR3 contains 15 residues. The V gene end was trimmed by 5 bases and the J gene end by 0 bases; junction bases not matched to a gene: 4. Germline lookup yields CDR1 SGHDN and CDR2 FVKESK. In DNA form, the CDR3 reads TGTGCCAGCAGCTCCAGGGGGAGCTCCTACAATGAGCAGTTCTTC. Translating gives CASSSRGSSYNEQFF. The whole variable domain, remainder taken from reference TRBV14 and TRBJ2-1, is EAGVTQFPSHSVIEKGQTVTLRCDPISGHDNLYWYRRVMGKEIKFLLHFVKESKQDESGMPNNRFLAERTGGTYSTLKVQPAELEDSGVYFCASSSRGSSYNEQFFGPGTRLTVL.